This T cell receptor beta chain was sequenced in a study of regulatory T cells in long-lasting Graves disease. Study background: Less than 3 months of antithyroid drugs had been taken by newly diagnosed Graves' patients.

Germline V gene data show CDR1 as MRHNA and CDR2 as SNTAGT. The CDR3 has 16 amino acids. The time point was: newly diagnosed GD, antithyroid drugs for less than 3 months. From PBMCs, RNA was extracted and then used to make the TCR library. A note on this clonotype: At one of its ends the junction is not consistent with the germline gene, which may arise from a read error.

Through Arm-PCR of CDR3 regions and iRepertoire HTBI primers, TCR beta libraries were built. TCRdb redid the calling of the multiplex PCR reads with MiXCR, one entry per CDR3 protein. The sample includes more than 450,000 distinct CDR3 sequences, more than 10% of them seen just once. This same sample was also taken into another study, of T cells in Graves' hyperthyroidism and ophthalmopathy. As reported in that work: The hyperthyroidism was newly diagnosed and had lasted under 2 months; the patients were aged 18 to 65. Based on clinical symptoms, serum thyroxine and TRAb, thyroid ultrasound and orbital computed tomography, diagnoses were reached. Most clonotypes expanded in thyroid above 0.001 were likewise present in blood.

The clonotype was recovered from a woman aged 25 to 39 with Graves disease. V is TRBV6-4 and J is TRBJ1-3; no clear D gene. Specimen: peripheral blood mononuclear cells (PBMCs), collected at new diagnosis, from a patient treated with antithyroid drugs. The CDR3: CASSYSRAGGGNTIYF. In DNA form, the CDR3 reads TGTGCCAGCAGTTACTCGAGAGCCGGTGGCGGAAACACCATATATTTT.